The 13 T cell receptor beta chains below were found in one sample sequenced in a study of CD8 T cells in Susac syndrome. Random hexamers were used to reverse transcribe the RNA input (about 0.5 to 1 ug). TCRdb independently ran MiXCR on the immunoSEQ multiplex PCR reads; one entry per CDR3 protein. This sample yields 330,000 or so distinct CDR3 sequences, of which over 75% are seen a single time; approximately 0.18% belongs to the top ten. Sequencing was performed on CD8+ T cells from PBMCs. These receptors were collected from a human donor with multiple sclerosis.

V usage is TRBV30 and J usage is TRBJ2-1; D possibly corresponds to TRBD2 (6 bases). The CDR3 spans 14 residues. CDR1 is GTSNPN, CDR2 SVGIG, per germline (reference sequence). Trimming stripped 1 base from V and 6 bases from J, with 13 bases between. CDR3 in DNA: TGTGCCTGGAGTGAGGTCGGGGAGGCCAATGAGCAGTTCTTC. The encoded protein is CAWSEVGEANEQFF.

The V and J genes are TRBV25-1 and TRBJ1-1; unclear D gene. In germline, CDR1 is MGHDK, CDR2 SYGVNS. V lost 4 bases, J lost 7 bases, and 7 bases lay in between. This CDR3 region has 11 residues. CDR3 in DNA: TGTGCCAGCAGTGTCTTGAATGAAGCTTTCTTT. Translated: CASSVLNEAFF.

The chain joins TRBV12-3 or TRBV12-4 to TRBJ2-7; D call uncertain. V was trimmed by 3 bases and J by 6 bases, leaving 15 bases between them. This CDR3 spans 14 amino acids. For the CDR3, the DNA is TGTGCCAGCAGTTTTAGCCACCAGGTGTTCGAGCAGTACTTC. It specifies CASSFSHQVFEQYF.

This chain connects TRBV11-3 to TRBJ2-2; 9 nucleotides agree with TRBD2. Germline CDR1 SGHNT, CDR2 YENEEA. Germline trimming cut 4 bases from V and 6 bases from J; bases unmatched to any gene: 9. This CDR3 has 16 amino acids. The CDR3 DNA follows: TGTGCCAGCAGCTCGGACGGCGGGGGGGCCCCCGGGGAGCTGTTTTTT. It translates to CASSSDGGGAPGELFF.

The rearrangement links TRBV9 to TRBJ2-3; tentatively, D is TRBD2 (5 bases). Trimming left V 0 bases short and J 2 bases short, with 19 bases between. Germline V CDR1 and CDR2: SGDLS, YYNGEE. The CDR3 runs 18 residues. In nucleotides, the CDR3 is TGTGCCAGCAGCGTAGATGAATGGCGGGTAACCACCACAGATACGCAGTATTTT. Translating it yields CASSVDEWRVTTTDTQYF.

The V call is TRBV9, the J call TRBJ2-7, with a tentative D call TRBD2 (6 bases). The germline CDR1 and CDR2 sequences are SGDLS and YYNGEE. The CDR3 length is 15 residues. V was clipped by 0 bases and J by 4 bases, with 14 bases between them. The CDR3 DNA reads TGTGCCAGCAGCGTAGGTGGGACTTCGGGGTACGAGCAGTACTTC. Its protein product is CASSVGGTSGYEQYF.

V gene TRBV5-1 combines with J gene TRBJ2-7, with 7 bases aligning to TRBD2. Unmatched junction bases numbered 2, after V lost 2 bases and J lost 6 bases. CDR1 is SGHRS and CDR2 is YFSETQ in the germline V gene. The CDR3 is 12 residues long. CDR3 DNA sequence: TGCGCCAGCAGCTTTCTAGCGGCCGAGCAGTACTTC. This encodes CASSFLAAEQYF.

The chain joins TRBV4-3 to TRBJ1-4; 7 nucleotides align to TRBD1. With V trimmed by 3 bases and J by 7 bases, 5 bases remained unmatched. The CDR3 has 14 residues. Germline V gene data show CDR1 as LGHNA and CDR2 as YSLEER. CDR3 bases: TGCGCCAGCAGCCACAGGAACAGGGGTGAAAAACTGTTTTTT. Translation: CASSHRNRGEKLFF.

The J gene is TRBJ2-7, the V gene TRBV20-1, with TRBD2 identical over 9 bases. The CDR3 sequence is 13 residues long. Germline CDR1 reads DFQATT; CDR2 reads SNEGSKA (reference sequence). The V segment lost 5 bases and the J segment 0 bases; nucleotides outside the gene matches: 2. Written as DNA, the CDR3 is TGCAGTGCTTGGACTAGCGACTCCTACGAGCAGTACTTC. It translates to CSAWTSDSYEQYF.

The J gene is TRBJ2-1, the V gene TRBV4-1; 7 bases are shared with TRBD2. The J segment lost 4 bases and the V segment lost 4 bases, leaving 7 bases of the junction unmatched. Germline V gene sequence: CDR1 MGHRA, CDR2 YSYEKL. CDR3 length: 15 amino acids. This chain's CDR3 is CASSRREDPYNEQFF. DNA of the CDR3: TGCGCCAGCAGCCGTCGGGAGGACCCATACAATGAGCAGTTCTTC.

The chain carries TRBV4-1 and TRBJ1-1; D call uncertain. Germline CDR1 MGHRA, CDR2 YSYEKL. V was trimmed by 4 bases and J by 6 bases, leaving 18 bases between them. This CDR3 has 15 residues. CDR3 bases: TGCGCCAGCAGCCCCATTGTACAAGGGCTCCCTGAAGCTTTCTTT. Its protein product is CASSPIVQGLPEAFF.

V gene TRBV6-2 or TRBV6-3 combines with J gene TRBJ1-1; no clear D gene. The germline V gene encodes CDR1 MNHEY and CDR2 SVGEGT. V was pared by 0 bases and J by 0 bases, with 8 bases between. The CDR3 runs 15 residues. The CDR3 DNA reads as TGTGCCAGCAGTTACTCAATGGAATTGAACACTGAAGCTTTCTTT. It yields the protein CASSYSMELNTEAFF.

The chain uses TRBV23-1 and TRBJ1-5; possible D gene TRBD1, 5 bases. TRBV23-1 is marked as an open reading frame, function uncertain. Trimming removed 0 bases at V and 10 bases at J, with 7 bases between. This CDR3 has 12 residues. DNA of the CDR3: TGCGCCAGCAGTCAATCGAGGGGACCCCAGCATTTT. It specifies CASSQSRGPQHF.